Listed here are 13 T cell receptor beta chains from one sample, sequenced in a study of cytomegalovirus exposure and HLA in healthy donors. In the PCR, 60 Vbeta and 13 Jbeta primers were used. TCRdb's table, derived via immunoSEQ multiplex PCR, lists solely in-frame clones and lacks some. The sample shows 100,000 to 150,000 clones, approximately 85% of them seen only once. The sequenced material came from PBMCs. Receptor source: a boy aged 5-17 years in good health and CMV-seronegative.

The CDR3 protein is CASSLRRDRVATTDTQYF. DNA for the CDR3: TGTGCCAGCAGCTTACGGAGGGACAGGGTGGCCACCACAGATACGCAGTATTTT. The V and J genes are TRBV7-9 and TRBJ2-3; 9 positions agree with TRBD1. Germline V lookup: CDR1 SEHNR, CDR2 FQNEAQ (reference sequence). V was pared by 2 bases and J by 2 bases, with 11 bases of the junction left unmatched. This CDR3 is 18 amino acids long.

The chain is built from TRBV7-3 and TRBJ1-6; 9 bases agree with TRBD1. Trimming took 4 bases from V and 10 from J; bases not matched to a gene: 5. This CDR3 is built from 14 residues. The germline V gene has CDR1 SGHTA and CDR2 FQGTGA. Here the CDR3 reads CASSSKTGGSPLHF. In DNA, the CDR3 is TGTGCCAGCAGCTCTAAGACAGGGGGGTCACCCCTCCACTTT. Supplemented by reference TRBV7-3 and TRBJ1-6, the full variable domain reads GAGVSQTPSNKVTEKGKYVELRCDPISGHTALYWYRQSLGQGPEFLIYFQGTGAADDSGLPNDRFFAVRPEGSVSTLKIQRTERGDSAVYLCASSSKTGGSPLHFGNGTRLTVT.

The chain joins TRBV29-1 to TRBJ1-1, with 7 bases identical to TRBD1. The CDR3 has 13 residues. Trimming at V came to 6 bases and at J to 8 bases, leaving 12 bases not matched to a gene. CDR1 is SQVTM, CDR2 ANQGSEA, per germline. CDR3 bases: TGCAGCGTCGGACAGGCTAGGTTCGCCGAAGCTTTCTTT. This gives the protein CSVGQARFAEAFF.

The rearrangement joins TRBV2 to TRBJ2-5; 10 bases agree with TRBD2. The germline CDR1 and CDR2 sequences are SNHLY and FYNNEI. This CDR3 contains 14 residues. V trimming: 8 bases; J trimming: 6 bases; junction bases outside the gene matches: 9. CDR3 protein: CASGGASGGQTQYF. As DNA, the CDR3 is TGTGCCAGCGGCGGGGCTAGCGGGGGACAGACCCAGTACTTC.

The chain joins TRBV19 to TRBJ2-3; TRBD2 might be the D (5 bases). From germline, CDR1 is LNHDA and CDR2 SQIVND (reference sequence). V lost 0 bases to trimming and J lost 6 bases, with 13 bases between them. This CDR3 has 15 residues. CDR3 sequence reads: CASSIDLGGWDTQYF. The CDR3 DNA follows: TGTGCCAGTAGTATAGATCTTGGAGGCTGGGATACGCAGTATTTT.

CDR3 protein: CASGQDRAPHYEQYF. Written as DNA, the CDR3 is TGTGCCAGCGGACAAGACAGGGCCCCCCACTACGAGCAGTACTTC. J is TRBJ2-7 and V is TRBV2, with TRBD1 identical over 7 bases. The CDR3 is 15 residues long. Germline V gene lookup returns CDR1 SNHLY and CDR2 FYNNEI. V shed 8 bases, J shed 3 bases, and the junction held 13 bases outside the gene matches.

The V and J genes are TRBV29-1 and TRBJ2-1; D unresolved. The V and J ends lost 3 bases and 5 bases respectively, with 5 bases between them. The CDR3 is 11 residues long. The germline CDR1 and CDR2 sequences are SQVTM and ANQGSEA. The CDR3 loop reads CSVDSNNEQFF. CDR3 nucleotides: TGCAGCGTTGACAGTAACAATGAGCAGTTCTTC.

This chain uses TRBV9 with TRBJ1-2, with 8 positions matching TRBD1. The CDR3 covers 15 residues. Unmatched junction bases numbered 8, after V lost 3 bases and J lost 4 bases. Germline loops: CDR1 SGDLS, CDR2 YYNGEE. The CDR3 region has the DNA TGTGCCAGCAGCGCCCAGGGGGCGTTTCTCTATGGCTACACCTTC. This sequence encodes CASSAQGAFLYGYTF.

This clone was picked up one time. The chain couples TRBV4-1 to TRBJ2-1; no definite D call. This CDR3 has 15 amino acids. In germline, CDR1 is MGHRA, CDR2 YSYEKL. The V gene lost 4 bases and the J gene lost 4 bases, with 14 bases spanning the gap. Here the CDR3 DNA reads TGCGCCAGCAGCCCTCTTATTAGCACGTACAATGAGCAGTTCTTC. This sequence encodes CASSPLISTYNEQFF.

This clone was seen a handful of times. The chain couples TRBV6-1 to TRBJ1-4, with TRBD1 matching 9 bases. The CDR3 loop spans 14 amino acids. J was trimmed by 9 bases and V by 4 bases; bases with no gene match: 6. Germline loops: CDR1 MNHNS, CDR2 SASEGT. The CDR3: CASSARTGAQKLFF. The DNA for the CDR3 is TGTGCCAGCAGTGCCAGGACAGGGGCCCAAAAACTGTTTTTT.

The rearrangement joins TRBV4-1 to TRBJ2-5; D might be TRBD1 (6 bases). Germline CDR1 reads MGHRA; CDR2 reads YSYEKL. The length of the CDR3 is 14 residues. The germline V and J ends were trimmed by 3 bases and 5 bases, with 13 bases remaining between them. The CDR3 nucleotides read TGCGCCAGCAGCCATGGACAGTGGGGGGAGACCCAGTACTTC. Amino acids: CASSHGQWGETQYF.

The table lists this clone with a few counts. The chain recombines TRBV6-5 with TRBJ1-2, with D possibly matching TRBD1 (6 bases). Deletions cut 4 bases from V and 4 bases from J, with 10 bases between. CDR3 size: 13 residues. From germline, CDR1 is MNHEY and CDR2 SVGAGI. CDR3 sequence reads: CASSSTGIYGYTF. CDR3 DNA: TGTGCCAGCAGTTCTACAGGGATCTATGGCTACACCTTC.

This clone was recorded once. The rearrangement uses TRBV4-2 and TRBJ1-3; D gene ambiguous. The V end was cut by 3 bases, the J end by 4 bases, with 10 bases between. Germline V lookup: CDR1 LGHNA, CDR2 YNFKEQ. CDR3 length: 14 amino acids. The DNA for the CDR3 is TGTGCCAGCAGCCAGTTACAATCCGGAAACACCATATATTTT. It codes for CASSQLQSGNTIYF.